One and the same sample provided the 25 T cell receptor beta chains below, sequenced in a study of T cells in Graves' hyperthyroidism and ophthalmopathy. RNA transcripts provided the source from which TCR beta CDR3 regions were amplified. TCR CDR3 underwent first-round RT-PCR with the HTBI primer set. TCRdb reprocessed the multiplex PCR reads via MiXCR and lists one record per CDR3 protein. The data contain about 150,000 distinct CDR3 sequences, roughly 23% of them singletons. Sequenced input: blood. These TCRs come from a woman in her fifties or sixties with Graves' hyperthyroidism that later progressed to Graves' ophthalmopathy.

This clonotype was recorded at least ten times. This chain connects TRBV12-3 or TRBV12-4 to TRBJ1-2; 11 bases are shared with TRBD1. V dropped 5 bases and J dropped 6; count of bases not matched to a gene: 11. The CDR3 is 16 residues long. CDR3 sequence: CASSPGTGGRNDGYTF. CDR3 nucleotides: TGTGCCAGCAGTCCTGGGACAGGGGGTAGGAACGATGGCTACACCTTC.

At least ten counts were recorded for this clonotype. V is TRBV3-1 and J is TRBJ2-5; D ambiguous. V was cut by 0 bases and J by 5 bases, with 4 bases left in between. This CDR3 is built from 12 residues. CDR1 is LGHDT, CDR2 YNNKEL, per germline (reference sequence). The CDR3 here is CASSQDSETQYF. CDR3 coding DNA: TGTGCCAGCAGCCAAGATTCGGAGACCCAGTACTTC.

This clonotype has a count of ten or more. As DNA, the CDR3 is TGTGCCAGCAGCGACAGAGGTGAAGCTTTCTTT. Protein: CASSDRGEAFF. The chain employs TRBV27 and TRBJ1-1; D is perhaps TRBD1 (5 bases). This CDR3 is 11 amino acids long. V lost 6 bases, J lost 7 bases, and 9 bases lay in between. CDR1 and CDR2 (germline): MNHEY, SMNVEV (reference sequence).

This rearrangement joins TRBV4-2 to TRBJ2-1, with 7 bases fitting TRBD2. Germline V CDR1 and CDR2: LGHNA, YNFKEQ. The J segment lost 5 bases and the V segment lost 4 bases, leaving 5 bases of the junction unmatched. This CDR3 has 14 residues. The chain's CDR3 is CASSRASGDNEQFF. The CDR3 DNA reads TGTGCCAGCAGCCGAGCTAGCGGAGACAATGAGCAGTTCTTC.

The rearrangement uses TRBV2 and TRBJ1-2; D remains unclear. The CDR3 contains 12 residues. CDR1 SNHLY and CDR2 FYNNEI come from the germline V gene. Trimming stripped 3 bases from V and 6 bases from J, with 8 bases between. CDR3 bases: TGTGCCAGCAGTGAGACAATTGATGGCTACACCTTC. Amino acid sequence: CASSETIDGYTF. Full variable domain (rest looked up from reference TRBV2 and TRBJ1-2): EPEVTQTPSHQVTQMGQEVILRCVPISNHLYFYWYRQILGQKVEFLVSFYNNEISEKSEIFDDQFSVERPDGSNFTLKIRSTKLEDSAMYFCASSETIDGYTFGSGTRLTVV.

This clonotype showed up many times. The chain carries TRBV6-1 and TRBJ2-7, with 8 bases matching TRBD2. Looked up from germline, CDR1 is MNHNS and CDR2 is SASEGT. The CDR3 runs to 15 residues. The trim removed 9 bases at V and 5 bases at J, leaving 15 bases unmatched. The DNA for the CDR3 is TGTGCCAGTAGTCAAAAACCAACGGGGGGGAACGAGCAGTACTTC. Amino acids: CASSQKPTGGNEQYF.

V gene TRBV10-3 combines with J gene TRBJ2-7, with TRBD2 matching over 8 bases. Germline V gene sequence: CDR1 ENHRY, CDR2 SYGVKD. The CDR3 extends over 15 amino acids. V lost 4 bases, J lost 0 bases, and 5 bases stayed unmatched. CDR3 protein: CAISGPGGPSYEQYF. CDR3 nucleotides: TGTGCCATCAGTGGGCCGGGAGGGCCCTCCTACGAGCAGTACTTC.

This clonotype was observed many times. CDR3 region: CASSLDRGWTDTQYF. CDR3 coding DNA: TGTGCCAGCAGCCTGGACAGGGGTTGGACAGATACGCAGTATTTT. The chain is built from TRBV5-8 and TRBJ2-3, with TRBD1 identical over 9 bases. V gave up 4 bases and J gave up 3 bases; unmatched junction bases: 6. The CDR3 is made up of 15 amino acids. The germline CDR1 and CDR2 sequences are SGHTS and YDEGEE.

This clonotype was detected ten times or more. This chain connects TRBV3-1 to TRBJ2-6; 10 positions match TRBD2. This CDR3 is built from 17 residues. Germline trimming cut 8 bases from V and 0 bases from J; bases unmatched to any gene: 7. Germline V gives CDR1 LGHDT, CDR2 YNNKEL (reference sequence). This CDR3 reads CASSPSGRVSGANVLTF. CDR3 nucleotides: TGTGCCAGCTCGCCCAGCGGGAGGGTCTCTGGGGCCAACGTCCTGACTTTC. The full variable domain, in which reference TRBV3-1 and TRBJ2-6 provide the parts outside the CDR3, is DTAVSQTPKYLVTQMGNDKSIKCEQNLGHDTMYWYKQDSKKFLKIMFSYNNKELIINETVPNRFSPKSPDKAHLNLHINSLELGDSAVYFCASSPSGRVSGANVLTFGAGSRLTVL.

The rearrangement joins TRBV29-1 to TRBJ2-1; D possibly corresponds to TRBD2 (5 bases). Germline CDR1 SQVTM, CDR2 ANQGSEA. There are 13 residues in the CDR3. The V gene lost 7 bases and the J gene lost 2 bases, with 12 bases spanning the gap. The CDR3 spells CSGASGTYNEQFF. CDR3 sequence (DNA): TGCAGCGGGGCGAGCGGAACCTACAATGAGCAGTTCTTC.

This clonotype was observed at least ten times. The chain carries TRBV20-1 and TRBJ1-5; the D gene is possibly TRBD1 (6 bases). Trimming cost V 0 bases and J 4 bases, with 16 bases left between them. The CDR3 is made up of 16 amino acids. In germline, CDR1 is DFQATT, CDR2 SNEGSKA (reference sequence). The CDR3: CSARDPPGGANQPQHF. CDR3 in DNA: TGCAGTGCTAGAGACCCGCCTGGGGGGGCAAATCAGCCCCAGCATTTT.

The genes are TRBV5-6 and TRBJ1-2, with TRBD1 matching over 7 bases. J gave up 4 bases and V 4 bases, and 7 bases lay outside the gene matches. The CDR3 runs to 14 residues. Germline V CDR1 and CDR2: SGHDT, YYEEEE. Here the CDR3 reads CASSAPTGSYGYTF. Written as DNA, the CDR3 is TGTGCCAGCAGCGCCCCGACAGGGAGCTATGGCTACACCTTC.

This clonotype was detected many times. The CDR3 nucleotides are TGTGCCAGCAGTTTAGAATACGGGTTCTACGAGCAGTACTTC. Its translation is CASSLEYGFYEQYF. The chain carries TRBV12-3 or TRBV12-4 and TRBJ2-7; D call uncertain. This CDR3 is built from 14 residues. V lost 1 base, J lost 3 bases, and 10 bases lay in between.

This clonotype occurred a few times. This chain connects TRBV6-1 to TRBJ1-5; tentative D call: TRBD1 (6 bases). Per germline, CDR1 MNHNS and CDR2 SASEGT. This CDR3 has 13 residues. V was pared by 5 bases and J by 5 bases, with 10 bases between. The DNA for the CDR3 is TGTGCCAGCAGTACAGGGATCTATCAGCCCCAGCATTTT. It is translated as CASSTGIYQPQHF.

V gene TRBV7-6 combines with J gene TRBJ2-2, with TRBD2 as a possible D gene (6 bases). Germline V gene data show CDR1 as SGHVS and CDR2 as FNYEAQ. V was pared by 8 bases and J by 4 bases, with 11 bases between. The CDR3 is made up of 13 amino acids. This CDR3 is CASGEAGTGELFF. As DNA, the CDR3 is TGTGCCAGCGGGGAAGCGGGCACCGGGGAGCTGTTTTTT.

This clonotype was picked up many times. V usage is TRBV3-1 and J usage is TRBJ2-1, with 9 bases that match TRBD2. The ends lost 2 bases at V and 9 bases at J; junction bases unmatched: 14. CDR3 size: 17 residues. Germline lookup yields CDR1 LGHDT and CDR2 YNNKEL (reference sequence). The CDR3 sequence is CASSQSVGLAGSGEQFF. DNA for the CDR3: TGTGCCAGCAGCCAAAGCGTTGGGCTAGCGGGATCGGGTGAGCAGTTCTTC.

The chain combines TRBV30 with TRBJ1-2, with no clear D. The CDR3 extends over 16 amino acids. From germline, CDR1 is GTSNPN and CDR2 SVGIG (reference sequence). The ends were cut back, 2 bases at V and 4 bases at J, with 20 bases in the middle. The chain's CDR3 is CAWSRPGPERGYGYTF. Here the CDR3 DNA reads TGTGCCTGGAGTCGTCCCGGGCCGGAGCGGGGCTATGGCTACACCTTC.

This clonotype has ten or more counts. The CDR3: CSADKGTSYEQYF. The CDR3 DNA reads as TGCAGTGCGGATAAAGGGACATCCTACGAGCAGTACTTC. The chain couples TRBV20-1 to TRBJ2-7, with D possibly being TRBD1 (6 bases). This CDR3 has 13 residues. V lost 6 bases and J 1 base, leaving 13 bases between the germline ends. Germline V gene lookup returns CDR1 DFQATT and CDR2 SNEGSKA (reference sequence).

There are a few counts of this clonotype. The chain joins TRBV4-2 to TRBJ1-4, with D possibly matching TRBD1 (5 bases). Germline CDR1 LGHNA, CDR2 YNFKEQ. The V gene lost 6 bases and the J gene lost 2 bases, with 7 bases spanning the gap. The CDR3 is made up of 13 amino acids. CDR3: CASRGPTNEKLFF. CDR3 sequence (DNA): TGTGCCAGCAGGGGGCCGACTAATGAAAAACTGTTTTTT.

With regard to this clonotype: One end of the junction is discordant with germline, which a read error may explain. J is TRBJ2-2 and V is TRBV6-5, with a tentative D call TRBD2 (5 bases). The germline V gene encodes CDR1 MNHEY and CDR2 SVGAGI. The CDR3 extends over 15 amino acids. The CDR3 DNA reads as TGCGCCAGCAGCCACTCGAGGGCAGGCGGCGGGGAGCTGTTTTTT. Translating it yields CASSHSRAGGGELFF.

This clonotype was observed at least ten times. The chain employs TRBV7-8 and TRBJ2-2, with 9 bases that match TRBD1. The CDR3 is 15 residues long. The germline V gene has CDR1 SGHVS and CDR2 FQNEAQ. The ends lost 5 bases at V and 7 bases at J; junction bases unmatched: 8. The CDR3 sequence is CASSVPGQGGGELFF. The DNA for the CDR3 is TGTGCCAGCAGCGTACCGGGACAGGGTGGCGGGGAGCTGTTTTTT.

This clonotype was detected many times. The rearrangement uses TRBV20-1 and TRBJ2-1, with 16 bases fitting TRBD2. The CDR3 has 19 residues. Germline CDR1 DFQATT, CDR2 SNEGSKA (reference sequence). The trim removed 5 bases at V and 5 bases at J, leaving 15 bases unmatched. The CDR3 protein is CSADPPGLAGGLVDNEQFF. CDR3 coding DNA: TGCAGTGCTGACCCGCCGGGACTAGCGGGAGGGCTAGTTGACAATGAGCAGTTCTTC.

This clonotype was detected many times. This chain joins TRBV7-2 and TRBJ1-1, with D unclear. This CDR3 region has 15 residues. The V end lost 2 bases, the J end lost 0 bases, and 10 bases lay between the germline ends. CDR1 SGHTA and CDR2 FQGNSA come from the germline V gene. The chain's CDR3 is CASSLRVSLNTEAFF. CDR3 DNA sequence: TGTGCCAGCAGCTTAAGAGTCAGCCTGAACACTGAAGCTTTCTTT.

The table lists this clonotype with a count of one. The junction differs from germline at one of its ends, possibly a read error. V is TRBV20-1 and J is TRBJ1-6; D remains ambiguous. The CDR3 sequence is 12 residues long. Germline V gene sequence: CDR1 DFQATT, CDR2 SNEGSKA (reference sequence). The CDR3 DNA is TGCGGTGCTATCTCCTATAATTCACCCCTCCACTTT. This translates into CGAISYNSPLHF.

This clonotype has only a few counts. CDR3 loop: CASQSGVEPGYTF. The CDR3 nucleotides read TGTGCCAGCCAGTCGGGCGTGGAACCTGGCTACACCTTC. V usage is TRBV28 and J usage is TRBJ1-2; D unclear. Germline V lookup: CDR1 MDHEN, CDR2 SYDVKM. Trimming removed 8 bases from V and 7 bases from J, with 17 bases in between. The length of the CDR3 is 13 residues.